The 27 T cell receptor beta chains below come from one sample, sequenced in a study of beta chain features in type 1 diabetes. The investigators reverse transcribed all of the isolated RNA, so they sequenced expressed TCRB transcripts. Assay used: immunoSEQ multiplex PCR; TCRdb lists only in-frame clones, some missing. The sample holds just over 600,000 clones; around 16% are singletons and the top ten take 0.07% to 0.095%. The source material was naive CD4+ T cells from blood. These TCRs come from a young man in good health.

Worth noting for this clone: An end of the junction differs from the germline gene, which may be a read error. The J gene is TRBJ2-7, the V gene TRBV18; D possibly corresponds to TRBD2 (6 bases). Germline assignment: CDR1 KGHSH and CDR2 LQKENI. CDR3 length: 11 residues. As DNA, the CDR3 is TGTGCCAGCCGGGGGTGGGACCGCCTGGACTTC. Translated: CASRGWDRLDF.

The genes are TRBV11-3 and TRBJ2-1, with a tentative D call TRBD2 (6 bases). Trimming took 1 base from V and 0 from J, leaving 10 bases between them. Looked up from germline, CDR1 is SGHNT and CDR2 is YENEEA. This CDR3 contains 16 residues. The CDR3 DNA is TGTGCCAGCAGCTTAGGCGGAGCGGGCTCCTACAATGAGCAGTTCTTC. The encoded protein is CASSLGGAGSYNEQFF.

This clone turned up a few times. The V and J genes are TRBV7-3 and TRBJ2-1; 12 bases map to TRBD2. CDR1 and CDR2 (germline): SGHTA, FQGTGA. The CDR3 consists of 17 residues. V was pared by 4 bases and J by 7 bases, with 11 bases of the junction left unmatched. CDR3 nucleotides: TGTGCCAGCAGCTCCCGACTAGCGGGAGCCAGGCTGAATGAGCAGTTCTTC. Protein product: CASSSRLAGARLNEQFF.

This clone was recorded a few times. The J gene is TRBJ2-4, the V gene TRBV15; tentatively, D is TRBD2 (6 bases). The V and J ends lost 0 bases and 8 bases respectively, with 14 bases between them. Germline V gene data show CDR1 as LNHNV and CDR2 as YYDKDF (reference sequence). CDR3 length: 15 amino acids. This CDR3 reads CATSRDRLGGYIQYF. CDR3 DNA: TGTGCCACCAGCAGAGATCGACTCGGGGGATACATTCAGTACTTC. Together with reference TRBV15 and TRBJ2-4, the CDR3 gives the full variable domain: DAMVIQNPRYQVTQFGKPVTLSCSQTLNHNVMYWYQQKSSQAPKLLFHYYDKDFNNEADTPDNFQSRRPNTSFCFLDIRSPGLGDTAMYLCATSRDRLGGYIQYFGAGTRLSVL.

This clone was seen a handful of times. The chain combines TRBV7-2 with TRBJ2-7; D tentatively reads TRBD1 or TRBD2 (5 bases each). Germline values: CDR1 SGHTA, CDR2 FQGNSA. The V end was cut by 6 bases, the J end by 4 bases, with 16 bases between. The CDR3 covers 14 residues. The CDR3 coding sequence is TGTGCCAGCAGGCAGAGCCGGGACCCATACGAGCAGTACTTC. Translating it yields CASRQSRDPYEQYF.

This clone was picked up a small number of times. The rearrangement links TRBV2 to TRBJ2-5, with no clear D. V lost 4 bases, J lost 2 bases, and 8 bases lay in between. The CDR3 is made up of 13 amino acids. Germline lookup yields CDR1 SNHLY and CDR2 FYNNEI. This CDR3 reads CASSVSRQETQYF. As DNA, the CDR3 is TGTGCCAGCAGTGTGTCCAGACAAGAGACCCAGTACTTC.

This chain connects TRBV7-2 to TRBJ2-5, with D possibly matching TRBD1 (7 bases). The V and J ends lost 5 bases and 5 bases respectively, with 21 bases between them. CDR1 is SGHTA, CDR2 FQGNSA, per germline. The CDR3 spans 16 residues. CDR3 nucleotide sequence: TGTGCCAGCAGCCGCGGGACAGCCGGAGCTGGGGAGACCCAGTACTTC. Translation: CASSRGTAGAGETQYF. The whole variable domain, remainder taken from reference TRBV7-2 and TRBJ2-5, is GAGVSQSPSNKVTEKGKDVELRCDPISGHTALYWYRQSLGQGLEFLIYFQGNSAPDKSGLPSDRFSAERTGGSVSTLTIQRTQQEDSAVYLCASSRGTAGAGETQYFGPGTRLLVL.

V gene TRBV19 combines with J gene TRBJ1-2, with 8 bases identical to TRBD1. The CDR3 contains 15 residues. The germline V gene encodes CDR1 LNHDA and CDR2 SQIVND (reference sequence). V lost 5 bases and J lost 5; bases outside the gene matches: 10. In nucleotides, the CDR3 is TGTGCCAGTAGTTCCGGACAGGGAGGAGGATATGGCTACACCTTC. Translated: CASSSGQGGGYGYTF.

CDR3 amino acids: CASSSRLTSTDTQYF. In nucleotides, the CDR3 is TGTGCCAGCAGCTCCCGTCTGACGAGCACAGATACGCAGTATTTT. V gene TRBV7-3 combines with J gene TRBJ2-3, with D unresolved. V was clipped by 4 bases and J by 0 bases, with 11 bases between them. The V gene's germline CDR1 is SGHTA and CDR2 FQGTGA. CDR3 size: 15 residues.

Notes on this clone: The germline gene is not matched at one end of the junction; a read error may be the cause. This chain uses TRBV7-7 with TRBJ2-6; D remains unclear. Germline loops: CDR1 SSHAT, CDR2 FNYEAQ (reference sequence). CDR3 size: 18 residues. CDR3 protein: CASSLEGSTSSGANVLTF. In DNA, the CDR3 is TGTGCTAGCAGCTTAGAAGGGTCGACCTCTTCTGGGGCCAACGTCCTGACTTTC.

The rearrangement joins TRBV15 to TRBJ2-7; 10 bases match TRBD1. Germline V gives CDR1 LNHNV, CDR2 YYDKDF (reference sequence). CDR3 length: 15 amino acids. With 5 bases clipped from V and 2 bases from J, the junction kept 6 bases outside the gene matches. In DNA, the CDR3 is TGTGCCACCAGCGTACGGACAGGGGGAACCTACGAGCAGTACTTC. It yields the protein CATSVRTGGTYEQYF.

The CDR3 protein is CAWARGLLHEQYF. For the CDR3, the DNA is TGTGCCTGGGCACGAGGGCTTCTCCACGAGCAGTACTTC. The chain joins TRBV30 to TRBJ2-7; perhaps TRBD2 as D (5 bases). Germline V lookup: CDR1 GTSNPN, CDR2 SVGIG (reference sequence). Trimming took 5 bases from V and 5 from J, leaving 16 bases between them. The CDR3 has 13 residues. The whole variable domain, remainder taken from reference TRBV30 and TRBJ2-7, is SQTIHQWPATLVQPVGSPLSLECTVEGTSNPNLYWYRQAAGRGLQLLFYSVGIGQISSEVPQNLSASRPQDRQFILSSKKLLLSDSGFYLCAWARGLLHEQYFGPGTRLTVT.

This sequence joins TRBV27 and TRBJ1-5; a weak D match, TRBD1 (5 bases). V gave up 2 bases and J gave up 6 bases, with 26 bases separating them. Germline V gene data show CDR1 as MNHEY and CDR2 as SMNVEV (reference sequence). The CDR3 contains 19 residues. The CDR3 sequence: CASSLLSRVGVEGFQPQHF. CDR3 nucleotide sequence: TGTGCCAGCAGTTTACTAAGTCGTGTTGGGGTAGAGGGGTTTCAGCCCCAGCATTTT.

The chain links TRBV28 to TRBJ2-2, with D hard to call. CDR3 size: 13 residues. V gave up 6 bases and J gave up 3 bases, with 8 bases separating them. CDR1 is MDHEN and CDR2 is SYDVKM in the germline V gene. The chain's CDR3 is CASRTTYTGELFF. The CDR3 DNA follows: TGTGCCAGCAGAACAACTTACACCGGGGAGCTGTTTTTT.

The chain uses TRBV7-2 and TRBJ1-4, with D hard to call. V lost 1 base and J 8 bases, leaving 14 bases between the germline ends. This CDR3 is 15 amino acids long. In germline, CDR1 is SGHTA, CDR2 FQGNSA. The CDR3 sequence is CASSLEAGIGEKLFF. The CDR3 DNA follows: TGTGCCAGCAGCTTAGAGGCGGGCATTGGGGAAAAACTGTTTTTT.

The CDR3 bases are TGTGCCAGCAGCAAAGGGACTAGCGGGGGCCCGTGGCAAGAGACCCAGTACTTC. The encoded protein is CASSKGTSGGPWQETQYF. V usage is TRBV7-2 and J usage is TRBJ2-5; 14 bases match TRBD2. The CDR3 runs to 18 residues. V lost 5 bases to trimming and J lost 2 bases; unmatched junction nucleotides: 10. The germline gives CDR1 SGHTA, CDR2 FQGNSA.

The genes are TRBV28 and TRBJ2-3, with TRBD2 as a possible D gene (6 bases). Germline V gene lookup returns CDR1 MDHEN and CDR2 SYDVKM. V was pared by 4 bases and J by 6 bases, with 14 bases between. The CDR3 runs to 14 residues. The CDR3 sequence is CASSSRTSSDTQYF. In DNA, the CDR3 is TGTGCCAGCAGTTCGCGAACTAGCTCTGATACGCAGTATTTT.

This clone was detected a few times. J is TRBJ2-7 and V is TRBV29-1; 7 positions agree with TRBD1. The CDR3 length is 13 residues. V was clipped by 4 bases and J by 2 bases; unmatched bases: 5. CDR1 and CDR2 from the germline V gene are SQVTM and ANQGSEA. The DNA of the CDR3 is TGCAGCGTTGCCCGACAGGGAACCTACGAGCAGTACTTC. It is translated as CSVARQGTYEQYF.

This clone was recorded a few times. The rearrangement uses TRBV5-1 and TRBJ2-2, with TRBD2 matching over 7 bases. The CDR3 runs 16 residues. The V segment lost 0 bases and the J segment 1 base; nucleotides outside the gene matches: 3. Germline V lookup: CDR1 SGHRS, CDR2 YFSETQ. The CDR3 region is CASSLGASGNTGELFF. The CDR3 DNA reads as TGCGCCAGCAGCTTGGGGGCTAGCGGGAACACCGGGGAGCTGTTTTTT.

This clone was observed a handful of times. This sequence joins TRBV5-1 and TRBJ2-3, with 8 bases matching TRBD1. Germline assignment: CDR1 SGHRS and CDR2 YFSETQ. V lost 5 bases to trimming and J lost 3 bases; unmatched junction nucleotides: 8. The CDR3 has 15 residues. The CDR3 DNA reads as TGCGCCAGCAGGGGTCCGGGACAGGCAACAGATACGCAGTATTTT. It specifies CASRGPGQATDTQYF.

The chain's CDR3 is CAISDPGRGGHSPLHF. The CDR3 DNA reads TGTGCCATCAGTGATCCTGGGAGGGGAGGGCATTCACCCCTCCACTTT. The chain employs TRBV10-3 and TRBJ1-6, with D perhaps TRBD1 (5 bases). V was clipped by 3 bases and J by 8 bases, with 17 bases between them. CDR1 is ENHRY and CDR2 is SYGVKD in the germline V gene. This CDR3 comprises 16 residues.

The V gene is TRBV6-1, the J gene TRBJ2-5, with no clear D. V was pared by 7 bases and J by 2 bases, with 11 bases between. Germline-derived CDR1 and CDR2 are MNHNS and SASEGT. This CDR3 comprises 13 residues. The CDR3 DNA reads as TGTGCCAGCATTCGGGCCCTTCAAGAGACCCAGTACTTC. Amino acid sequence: CASIRALQETQYF.

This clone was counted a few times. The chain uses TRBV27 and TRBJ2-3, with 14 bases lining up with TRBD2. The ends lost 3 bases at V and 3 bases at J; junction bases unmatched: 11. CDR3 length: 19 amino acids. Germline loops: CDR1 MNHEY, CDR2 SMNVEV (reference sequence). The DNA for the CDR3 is TGTGCCAGCAGTTTCAATAGGGGACTAGCGGGAGTTGGAACAGATACGCAGTATTTT. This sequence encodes CASSFNRGLAGVGTDTQYF.

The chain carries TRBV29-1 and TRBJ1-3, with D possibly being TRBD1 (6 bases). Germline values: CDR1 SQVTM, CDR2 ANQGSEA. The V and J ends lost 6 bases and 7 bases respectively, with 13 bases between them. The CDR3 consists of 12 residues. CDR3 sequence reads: CSVDPGANTIYF. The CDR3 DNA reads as TGCAGCGTAGATCCGGGGGCTAACACCATATATTTT.

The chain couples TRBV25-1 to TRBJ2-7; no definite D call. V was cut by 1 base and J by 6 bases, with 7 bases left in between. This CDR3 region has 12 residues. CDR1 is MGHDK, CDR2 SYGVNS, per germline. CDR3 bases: TGTGCCAGCAGTGAATTTTCAGGCGAGCAGTACTTC. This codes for CASSEFSGEQYF.

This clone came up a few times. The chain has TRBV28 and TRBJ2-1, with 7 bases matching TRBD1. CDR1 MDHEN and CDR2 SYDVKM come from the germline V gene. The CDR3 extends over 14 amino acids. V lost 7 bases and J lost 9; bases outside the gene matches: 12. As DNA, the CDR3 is TGTGCCAGCACCCGGGACAGTAGTCTGTCTGAGCAGTTCTTC. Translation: CASTRDSSLSEQFF.

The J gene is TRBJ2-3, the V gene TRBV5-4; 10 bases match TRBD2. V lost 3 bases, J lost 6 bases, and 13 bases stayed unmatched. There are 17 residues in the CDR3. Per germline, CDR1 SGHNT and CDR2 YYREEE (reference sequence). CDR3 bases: TGTGCCAGCAGCTCGGGACGGACTAGCGGAGGGGACGATACGCAGTATTTT. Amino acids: CASSSGRTSGGDDTQYF.